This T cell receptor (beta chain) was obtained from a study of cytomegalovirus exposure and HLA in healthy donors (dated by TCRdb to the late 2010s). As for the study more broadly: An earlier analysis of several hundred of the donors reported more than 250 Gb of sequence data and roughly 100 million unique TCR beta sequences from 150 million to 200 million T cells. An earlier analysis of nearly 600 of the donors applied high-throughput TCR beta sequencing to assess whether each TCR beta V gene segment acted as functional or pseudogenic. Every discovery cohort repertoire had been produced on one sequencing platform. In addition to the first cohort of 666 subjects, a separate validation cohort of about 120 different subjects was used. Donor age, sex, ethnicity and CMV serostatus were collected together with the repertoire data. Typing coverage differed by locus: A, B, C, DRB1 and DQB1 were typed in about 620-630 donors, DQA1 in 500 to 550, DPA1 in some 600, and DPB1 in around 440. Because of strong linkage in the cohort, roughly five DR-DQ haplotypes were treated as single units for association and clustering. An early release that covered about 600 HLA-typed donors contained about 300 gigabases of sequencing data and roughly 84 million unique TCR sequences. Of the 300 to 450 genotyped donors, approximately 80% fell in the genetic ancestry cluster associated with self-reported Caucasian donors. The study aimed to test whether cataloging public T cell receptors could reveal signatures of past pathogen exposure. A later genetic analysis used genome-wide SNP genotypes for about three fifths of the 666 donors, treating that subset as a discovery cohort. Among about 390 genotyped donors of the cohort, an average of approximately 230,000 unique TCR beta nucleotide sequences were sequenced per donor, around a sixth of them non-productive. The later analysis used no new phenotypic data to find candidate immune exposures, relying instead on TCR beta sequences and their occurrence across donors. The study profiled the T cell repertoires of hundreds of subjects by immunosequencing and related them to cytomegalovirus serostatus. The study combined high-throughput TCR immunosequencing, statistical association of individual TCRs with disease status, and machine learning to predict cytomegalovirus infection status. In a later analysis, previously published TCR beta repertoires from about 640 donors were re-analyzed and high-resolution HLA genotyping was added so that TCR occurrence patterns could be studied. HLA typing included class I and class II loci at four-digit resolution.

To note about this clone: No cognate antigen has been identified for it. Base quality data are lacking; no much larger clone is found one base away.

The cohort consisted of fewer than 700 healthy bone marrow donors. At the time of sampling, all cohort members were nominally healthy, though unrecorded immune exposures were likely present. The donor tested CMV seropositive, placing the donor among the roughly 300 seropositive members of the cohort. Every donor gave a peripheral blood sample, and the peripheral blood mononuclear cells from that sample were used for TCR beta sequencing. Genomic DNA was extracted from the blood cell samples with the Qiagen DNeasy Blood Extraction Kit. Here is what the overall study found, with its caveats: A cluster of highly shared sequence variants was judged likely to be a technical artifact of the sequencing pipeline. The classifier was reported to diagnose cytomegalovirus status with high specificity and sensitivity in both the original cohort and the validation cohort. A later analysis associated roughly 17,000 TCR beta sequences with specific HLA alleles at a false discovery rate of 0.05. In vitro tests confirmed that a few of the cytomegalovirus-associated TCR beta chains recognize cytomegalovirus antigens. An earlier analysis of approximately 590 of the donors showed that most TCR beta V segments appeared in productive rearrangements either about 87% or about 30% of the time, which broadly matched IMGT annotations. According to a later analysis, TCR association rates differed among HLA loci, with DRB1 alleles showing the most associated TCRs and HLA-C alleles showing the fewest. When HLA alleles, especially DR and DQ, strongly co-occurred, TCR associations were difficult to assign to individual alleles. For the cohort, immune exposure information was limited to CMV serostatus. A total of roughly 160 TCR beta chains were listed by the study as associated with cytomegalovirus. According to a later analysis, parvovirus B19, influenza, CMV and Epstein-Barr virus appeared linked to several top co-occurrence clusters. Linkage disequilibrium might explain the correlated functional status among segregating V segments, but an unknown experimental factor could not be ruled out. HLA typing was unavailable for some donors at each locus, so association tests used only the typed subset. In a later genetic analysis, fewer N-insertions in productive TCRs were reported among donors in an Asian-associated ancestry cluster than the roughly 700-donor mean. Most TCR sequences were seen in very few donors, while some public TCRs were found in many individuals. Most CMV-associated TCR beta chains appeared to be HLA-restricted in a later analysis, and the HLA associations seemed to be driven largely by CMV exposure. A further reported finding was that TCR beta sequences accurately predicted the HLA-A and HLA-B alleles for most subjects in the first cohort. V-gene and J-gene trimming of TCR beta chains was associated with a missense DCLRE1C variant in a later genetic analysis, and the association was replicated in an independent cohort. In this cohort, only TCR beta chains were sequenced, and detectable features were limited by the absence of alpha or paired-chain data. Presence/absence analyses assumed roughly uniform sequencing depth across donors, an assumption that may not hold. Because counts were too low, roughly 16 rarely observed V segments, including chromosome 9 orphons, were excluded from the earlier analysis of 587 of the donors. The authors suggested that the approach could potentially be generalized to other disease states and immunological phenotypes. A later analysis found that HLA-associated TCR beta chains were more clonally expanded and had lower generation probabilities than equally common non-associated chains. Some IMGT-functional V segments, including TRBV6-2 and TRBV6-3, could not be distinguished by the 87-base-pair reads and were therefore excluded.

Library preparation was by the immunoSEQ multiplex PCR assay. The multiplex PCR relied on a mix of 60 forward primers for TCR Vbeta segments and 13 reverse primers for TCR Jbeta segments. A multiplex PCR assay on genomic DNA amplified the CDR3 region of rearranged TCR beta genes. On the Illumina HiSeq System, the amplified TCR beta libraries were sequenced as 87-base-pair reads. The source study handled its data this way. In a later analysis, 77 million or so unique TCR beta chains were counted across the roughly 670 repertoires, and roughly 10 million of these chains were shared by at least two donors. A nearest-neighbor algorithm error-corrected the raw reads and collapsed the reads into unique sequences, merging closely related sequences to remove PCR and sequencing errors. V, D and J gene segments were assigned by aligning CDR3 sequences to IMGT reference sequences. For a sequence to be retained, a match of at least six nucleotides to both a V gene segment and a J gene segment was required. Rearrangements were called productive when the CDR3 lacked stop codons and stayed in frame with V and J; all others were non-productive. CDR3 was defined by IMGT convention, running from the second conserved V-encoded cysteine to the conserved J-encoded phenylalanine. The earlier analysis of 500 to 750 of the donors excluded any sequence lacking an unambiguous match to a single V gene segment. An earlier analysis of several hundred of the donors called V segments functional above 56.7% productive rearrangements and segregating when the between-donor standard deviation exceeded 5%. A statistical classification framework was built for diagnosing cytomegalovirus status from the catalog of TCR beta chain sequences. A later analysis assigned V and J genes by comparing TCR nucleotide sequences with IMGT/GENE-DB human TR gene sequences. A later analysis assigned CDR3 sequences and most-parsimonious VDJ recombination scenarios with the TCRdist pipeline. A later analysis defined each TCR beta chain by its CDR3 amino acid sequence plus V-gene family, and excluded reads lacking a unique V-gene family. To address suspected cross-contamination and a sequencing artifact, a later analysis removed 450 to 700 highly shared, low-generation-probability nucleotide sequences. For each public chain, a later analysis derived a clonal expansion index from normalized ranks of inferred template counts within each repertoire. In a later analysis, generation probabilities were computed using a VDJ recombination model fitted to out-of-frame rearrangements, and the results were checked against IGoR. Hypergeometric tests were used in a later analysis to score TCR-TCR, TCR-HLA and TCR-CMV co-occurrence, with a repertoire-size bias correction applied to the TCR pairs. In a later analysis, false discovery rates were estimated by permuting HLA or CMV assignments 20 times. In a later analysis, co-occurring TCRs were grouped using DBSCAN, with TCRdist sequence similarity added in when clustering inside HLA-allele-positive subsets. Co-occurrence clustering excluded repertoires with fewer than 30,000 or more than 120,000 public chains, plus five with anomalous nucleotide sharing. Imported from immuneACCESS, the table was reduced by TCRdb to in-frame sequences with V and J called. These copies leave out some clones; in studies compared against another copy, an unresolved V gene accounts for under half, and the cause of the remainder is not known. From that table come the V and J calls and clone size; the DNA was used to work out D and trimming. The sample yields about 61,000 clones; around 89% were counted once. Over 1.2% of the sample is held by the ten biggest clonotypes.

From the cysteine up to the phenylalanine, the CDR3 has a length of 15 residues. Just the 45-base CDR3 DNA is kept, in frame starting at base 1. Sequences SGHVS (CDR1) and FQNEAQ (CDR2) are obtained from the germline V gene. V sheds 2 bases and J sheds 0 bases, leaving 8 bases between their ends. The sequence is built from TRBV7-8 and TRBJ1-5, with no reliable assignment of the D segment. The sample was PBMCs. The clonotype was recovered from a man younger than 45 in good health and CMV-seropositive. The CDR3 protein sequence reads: CASSLLRASNQPQHF. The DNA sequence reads TGTGCCAGCAGCTTACTACGAGCTAGCAATCAGCCCCAGCATTTT.